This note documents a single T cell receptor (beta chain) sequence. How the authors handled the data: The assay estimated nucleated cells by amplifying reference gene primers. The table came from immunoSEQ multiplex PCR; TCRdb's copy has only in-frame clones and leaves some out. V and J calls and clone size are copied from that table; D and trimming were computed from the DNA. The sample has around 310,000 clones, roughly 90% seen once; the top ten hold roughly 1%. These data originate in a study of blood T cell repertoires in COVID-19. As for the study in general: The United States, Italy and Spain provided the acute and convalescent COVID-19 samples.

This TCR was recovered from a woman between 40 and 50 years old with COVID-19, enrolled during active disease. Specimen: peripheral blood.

The CDR3 region is CASSDPGQGARNEQFF. CDR3 coding DNA: TGTGCCAGCAGTGACCCTGGACAGGGGGCGAGGAATGAGCAGTTCTTC. The chain carries TRBV6-4 and TRBJ2-1; TRBD1 aligns across 11 bases. Germline V gives CDR1 MRHNA, CDR2 SNTAGT. The CDR3 runs 16 residues. The V gene end was trimmed by 2 bases and the J gene end by 7 bases; junction bases not matched to a gene: 7.